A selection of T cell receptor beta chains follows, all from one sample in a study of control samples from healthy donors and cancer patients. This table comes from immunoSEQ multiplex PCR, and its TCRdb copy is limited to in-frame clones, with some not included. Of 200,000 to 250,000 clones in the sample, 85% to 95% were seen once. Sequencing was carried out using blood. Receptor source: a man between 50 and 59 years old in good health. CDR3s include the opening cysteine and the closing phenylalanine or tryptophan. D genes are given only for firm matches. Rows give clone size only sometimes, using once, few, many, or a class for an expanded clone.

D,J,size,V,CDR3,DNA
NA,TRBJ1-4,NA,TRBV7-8,CASSQHQQEKLFF,TGTGCCAGCAGCCAACACCAACAGGAAAAACTGTTTTTT
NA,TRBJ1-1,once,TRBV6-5,CASSYREEAFF,TGTGCCAGCAGCTACAGGGAAGAAGCTTTCTTT
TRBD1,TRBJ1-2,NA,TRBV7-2,CASSLKTGTGPYGYTF,TGTGCCAGCAGCTTGAAGACCGGGACAGGGCCTTATGGCTACACCTTC
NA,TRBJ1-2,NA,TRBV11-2,CASSYIGMDYGYTF,TGTGCCAGCAGCTACATAGGGATGGACTATGGCTACACCTTC
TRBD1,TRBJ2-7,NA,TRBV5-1,CASSQRTGGYEQYF,TGCGCCAGCAGCCAGCGGACAGGGGGCTACGAGCAGTACTTC
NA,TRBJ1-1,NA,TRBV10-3,CAISESWTRFF,TGTGCCATCAGTGAGTCGTGGACCAGGTTCTTT
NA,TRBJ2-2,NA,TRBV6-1,CASSESVNTGELFF,TGTGCCAGCAGTGAATCGGTGAACACCGGGGAGCTGTTTTTT
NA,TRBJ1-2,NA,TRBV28,CASSLSQGGGYTF,TGTGCCAGCAGTTTGAGTCAGGGAGGCGGCTACACCTTC
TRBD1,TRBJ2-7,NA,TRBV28,CASQTGIEGRDDW,TGTGCCAGCCAGACAGGGATAGAGGGCAGGGACGACTGG
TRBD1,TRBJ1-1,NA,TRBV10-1,CASSGTGDTEAFF,TGCGCCAGCAGTGGGACAGGGGACACTGAAGCTTTCTTT
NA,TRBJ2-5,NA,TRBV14,CASSPGHRGTQYF,TGTGCCAGCAGCCCGGGCCATCGGGGGACCCAGTACTTC
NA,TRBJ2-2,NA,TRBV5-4,CASSPKWGAGTGELFF,TGTGCCAGCAGCCCCAAGTGGGGAGCTGGCACCGGGGAGCTGTTTTTT
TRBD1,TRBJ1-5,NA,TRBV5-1,CASSPGQDNQPQHF,TGCGCCAGCAGCCCCGGACAGGACAATCAGCCCCAGCATTTT
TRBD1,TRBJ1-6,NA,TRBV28,CASSSRRPRDSHSPLHF,TGTGCCAGCAGTTCCCGCCGCCCCCGGGACAGCCATTCACCCCTCCACTTT
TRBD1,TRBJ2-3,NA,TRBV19,CASSRQGVGTDTQYF,TGTGCCAGTAGCCGACAGGGCGTGGGCACAGATACGCAGTATTTT
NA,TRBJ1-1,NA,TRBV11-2,CASSIHPQNTEAFF,TGTGCCAGCAGCATTCACCCCCAGAACACTGAAGCTTTCTTT
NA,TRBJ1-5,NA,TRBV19,CASSSLQEQPQHF,TGTGCCAGTAGTAGCCTGCAAGAGCAGCCCCAGCATTTT
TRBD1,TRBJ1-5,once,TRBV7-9,CASSLADRVGQPQHF,TGTGCCAGCAGCTTAGCCGACAGGGTAGGACAGCCCCAGCATTTT
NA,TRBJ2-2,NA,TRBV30,CAWSQGSGELFF,TGTGCCTGGAGTCAGGGTTCCGGGGAGCTGTTTTTT
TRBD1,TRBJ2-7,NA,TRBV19,CASTATGGYEQYF,TGTGCCAGTACCGCGACAGGGGGCTACGAGCAGTACTTC
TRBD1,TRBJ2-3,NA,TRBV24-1,CATSDSRTGGTDTQYF,TGTGCCACCAGTGATTCACGGACAGGGGGCACAGATACGCAGTATTTT
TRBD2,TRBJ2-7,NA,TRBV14,CASSQVRTSGGYEQYF,TGTGCCAGCAGCCAAGTTCGGACTAGCGGGGGGTACGAGCAGTACTTC
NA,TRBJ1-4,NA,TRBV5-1,CASMSGGSNEKLFF,TGCGCCAGCATGTCGGGGGGCTCTAATGAAAAACTGTTTTTT
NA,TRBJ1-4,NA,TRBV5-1,CASSPDSRTANEKLFF,TGCGCCAGCAGCCCGGACTCCCGGACAGCTAATGAAAAACTGTTTTTT
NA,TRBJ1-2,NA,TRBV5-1,CASSSRTDGYGYTF,TGCGCCAGCAGCTCCCGGACGGATGGCTATGGCTACACCTTC
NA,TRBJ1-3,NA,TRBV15,CATSSRSIGLSGNTIYF,TGTGCCACCAGCAGTCGGTCTATAGGGCTCTCTGGAAACACCATATATTTT
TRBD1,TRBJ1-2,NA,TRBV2,CAGSEEQGENGYTF,TGTGCCGGCAGTGAAGAACAGGGGGAAAACGGCTACACCTTC
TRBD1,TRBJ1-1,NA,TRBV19,CASSITPGTGGLTEAFF,TGTGCCAGTAGTATCACCCCCGGGACAGGGGGCCTTACTGAAGCTTTCTTT
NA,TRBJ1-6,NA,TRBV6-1,CASSEGRNSPLHF,TGTGCCAGCAGTGAAGGTCGCAATTCACCCCTCCACTTT
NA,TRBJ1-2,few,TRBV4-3,CASSQGPVFKGLNYGYTF,TGCGCCAGCAGCCAAGGACCTGTTTTTAAGGGACTCAACTATGGCTACACCTTC
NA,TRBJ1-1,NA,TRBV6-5,CATTEVTEAFF,TGTGCCACCACAGAAGTCACTGAAGCTTTCTTT
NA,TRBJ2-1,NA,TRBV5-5,CASSLLGSDNEQFF,TGTGCCAGCAGCTTGCTGGGCAGCGACAATGAGCAGTTCTTC
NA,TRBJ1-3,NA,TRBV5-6,CASSLGQKGNTIYF,TGTGCCAGCAGCCTAGGACAGAAAGGGAACACCATATATTTT
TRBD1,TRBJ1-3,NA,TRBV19,CASSLQTGEVNTIYF,TGTGCCAGTAGTCTACAGACAGGGGAGGTAAACACCATATATTTT
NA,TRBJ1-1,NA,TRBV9,CASSAGVGYTEAFF,TGTGCCAGCAGCGCCGGGGTTGGGTACACTGAAGCTTTCTTT
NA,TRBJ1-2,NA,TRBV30,CAWSPSMGGNYGYTF,TGTGCCTGGAGCCCCTCTATGGGGGGGAACTATGGCTACACCTTC
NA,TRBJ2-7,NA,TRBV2,CASSIIREPNYEQYF,TGTGCCAGCAGTATCATCCGGGAGCCCAACTACGAGCAGTACTTC
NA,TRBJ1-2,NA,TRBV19,CASSLSANYGYTF,TGTGCCAGTAGTTTGTCAGCAAACTATGGCTACACCTTC
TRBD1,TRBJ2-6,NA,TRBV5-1,CASSLQGTGANVLTF,TGCGCCAGCAGCCTACAGGGGACTGGGGCCAACGTCCTGACTTTC
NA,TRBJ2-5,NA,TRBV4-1,CASSQDMGTSLETQYF,TGCGCCAGCAGCCAAGATATGGGAACTAGCCTGGAGACCCAGTACTTC
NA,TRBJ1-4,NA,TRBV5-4,CASRLGPGGGPGEKLFF,TGTGCCAGCCGCTTGGGGCCCGGGGGGGGGCCGGGAGAAAAACTGTTTTTT
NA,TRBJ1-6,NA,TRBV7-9,CASSTGPSGSPLHF,TGTGCCAGCAGCACGGGACCGTCGGGTTCACCCCTCCACTTT
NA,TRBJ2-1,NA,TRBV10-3,CAISASSGEQFF,TGTGCCATCAGTGCCAGTTCCGGTGAGCAGTTCTTC
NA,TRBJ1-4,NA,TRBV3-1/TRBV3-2,CASSQWQTSTNEKLFF,TGTGCCAGCAGCCAGTGGCAGACTTCCACTAATGAAAAACTGTTTTTT
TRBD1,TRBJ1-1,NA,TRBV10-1,CATTRGQNTEAFF,TGCGCCACCACCAGGGGGCAAAACACTGAAGCTTTCTTT
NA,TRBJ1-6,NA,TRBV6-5,CASFQGSHSPLHF,TGTGCCAGTTTCCAGGGTTCGCATTCACCCCTCCACTTT
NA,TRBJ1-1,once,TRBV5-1,CASSSRTGLNTEAFF,TGCGCCAGCAGCTCACGTACAGGGCTGAACACTGAAGCTTTCTTT
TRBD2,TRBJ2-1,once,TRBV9,CASSVGAGILNEQFF,TGTGCCAGCAGCGTAGGAGCGGGAATATTAAATGAGCAGTTCTTC
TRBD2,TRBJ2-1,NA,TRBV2,CARGLAGGNEQFF,TGTGCCAGGGGACTAGCGGGGGGAAATGAGCAGTTCTTC
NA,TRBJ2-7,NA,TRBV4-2,CASSQDQQSRTASYEQYF,TGTGCCAGCAGCCAAGACCAACAAAGCAGGACAGCGTCCTACGAGCAGTACTTC
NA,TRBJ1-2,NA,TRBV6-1,CASSERTASGGYTF,TGTGCCAGCAGTGAACGGACAGCGTCTGGTGGCTACACCTTC
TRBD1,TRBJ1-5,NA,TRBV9,CASSADRNQPQHF,TGTGCCAGCAGCGCGGACAGGAATCAGCCCCAGCATTTT
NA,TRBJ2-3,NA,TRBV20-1,CSADRGDTQYF,TGCAGTGCGGATAGGGGAGATACGCAGTATTTT
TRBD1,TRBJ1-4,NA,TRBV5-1,CASSAGTVTNEKLFF,TGCGCCAGCAGCGCCGGGACAGTAACTAATGAAAAACTGTTTTTT
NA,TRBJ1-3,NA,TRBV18,CASSPRSFSDSGNTIYF,TGTGCCAGCTCACCACGGTCATTCAGTGACTCTGGAAACACCATATATTTT
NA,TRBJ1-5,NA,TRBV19,CASSRARGADQPQHF,TGTGCCAGTAGTAGAGCCAGGGGTGCGGATCAGCCCCAGCATTTT
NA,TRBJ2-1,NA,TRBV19,CASSIQVGWQFF,TGTGCCAGTAGTATTCAGGTGGGGTGGCAGTTCTTC